A selection of T cell receptor beta chains follows, all from one sample in a study of T cells in Graves' hyperthyroidism and ophthalmopathy. TCRdb recomputed calls from the multiplex PCR reads with MiXCR, one row per CDR3 protein. The table includes over 300,000 distinct CDR3 sequences, roughly 13% detected once. The source material was blood. The receptors originated from a woman in her thirties or forties with Graves' ophthalmopathy. Both conserved end residues are trimmed from each CDR3. A D gene is named only where the DNA matches it firmly. Expanded clones get a size class; other rows say once, few or many, or leave the size out.

v_gene	abundance	j_gene	d_gene	CDR3aa
TRBV2	-	TRBJ2-7	TRBD1	ARQGVAEQY
TRBV20-1	-	TRBJ1-5	-	SVRPVGNQPQH
TRBV5-1	few	TRBJ2-1	-	ASSLLTVVNEQF
TRBV20-1	few	TRBJ1-5	-	SASSTDGLNQPQH
TRBV29-1	-	TRBJ2-2	-	SVLVNTGELF
TRBV15	few	TRBJ2-1	-	ATSRDHQLLEQF
TRBV9	-	TRBJ1-2	-	ASSVDIAGYGYT
TRBV29-1	many	TRBJ2-1	TRBD2	SVDQSSGGNEQF
TRBV20-1	many	TRBJ1-5	-	SARDGDTYQPQH
TRBV12-3/TRBV12-4	few	TRBJ1-6	-	ASRTGLGFNSPLH
TRBV5-1	-	TRBJ1-5	TRBD1	ASSLEGASNQPQH
TRBV20-1	many	TRBJ1-5	-	SVQTGPVGGPQH
TRBV20-1	many	TRBJ2-1	-	SAMRGVGSYNEQF
TRBV6-1	many	TRBJ2-2	TRBD2	ASSYNGRSGELF
TRBV20-1	many	TRBJ2-2	-	SASGEALNTGELF
TRBV5-1	-	TRBJ1-1	-	ASSWDPRTEAF
TRBV15	-	TRBJ2-7	TRBD1	ATSRSGTGGYEQY
TRBV12-3/TRBV12-4	-	TRBJ2-7	TRBD1	ASRWTGAPSDEQY
TRBV7-9	many	TRBJ1-1	-	ASSFGIVEAF
TRBV20-1	many	TRBJ1-5	-	SARHMDTPGQPQH
TRBV5-5	few	TRBJ1-5	-	ASSSEVRREQPQH
TRBV12-3/TRBV12-4	many	TRBJ1-2	-	ASSLGHQYGYT
TRBV4-2	-	TRBJ2-5	-	ASSQDLTSPYSQETQY
TRBV14	-	TRBJ2-7	TRBD1	ASSQYGTEISYEQY
TRBV7-6	many	TRBJ2-3	-	ASRRQAASTDTQY
TRBV14	once	TRBJ2-7	-	ASSQDRSNEQY
TRBV4-1	-	TRBJ1-5	TRBD1	ASSGRQGGQPQH
TRBV6-1	-	TRBJ2-2	TRBD2	ASVLELAVNTGELF
TRBV7-9	-	TRBJ2-4	-	ASRFPKGGKNIQY
TRBV5-1	few	TRBJ1-2	-	ASSPDGYYGYT
TRBV6-1	many	TRBJ1-2	-	ASSYDRSRYGYT
TRBV2	many	TRBJ1-5	TRBD1	ASSAHRGLSNQPQH